The 27 T cell receptor beta chains reported below all come from one sample, sequenced in a study of response to subunit inactivated influenza vaccine. TCRdb processed the RT-PCR reads anew with MiXCR; each CDR3 protein has one entry. Seen here are roughly 180,000 distinct CDR3 sequences, approximately 9.2% observed once, and the top ten hold about 11%. Sequenced material: non-naive T cells sorted from PBMCs, taken on the day of vaccination. Receptors were obtained from a man aged 50 to 60 who received an inactivated influenza vaccine.

This chain connects TRBV20-1 to TRBJ1-5; D perhaps matches TRBD1 (6 bases). The CDR3 is made up of 13 amino acids. V was cut by 4 bases and J by 3 bases, with 10 bases left in between. Germline CDR1 reads DFQATT; CDR2 reads SNEGSKA (reference sequence). The CDR3 nucleotides are TGCAGTGCTAACCGGGACATCAATCAGCCCCAGCATTTT. It codes for CSANRDINQPQHF.

The chain combines TRBV5-1 with TRBJ2-5, with D possibly matching TRBD1 (5 bases). CDR1 is SGHRS and CDR2 is YFSETQ in the germline V gene. The CDR3 spans 14 residues. Trimming pared 0 bases from V and 4 bases from J, leaving 10 bases between. CDR3 coding DNA: TGCGCCAGCAGCTTGGTGGGGCGAGGAGAGACCCAGTACTTC. Translated: CASSLVGRGETQYF.

The chain uses TRBV11-1 and TRBJ2-2; 10 bases agree with TRBD1. The V and J ends lost 5 bases and 6 bases, in that order; junction bases with no gene match: 6. This CDR3 has 15 residues. Germline V gene lookup returns CDR1 SGHAT and CDR2 FQDESV (reference sequence). The CDR3: CASSLWTGGAGELFF. CDR3 nucleotides: TGTGCCAGCAGCCTGTGGACAGGGGGTGCCGGGGAGCTGTTTTTT.

Only a few counts were recorded for this clonotype. This sequence joins TRBV20-1 and TRBJ1-1; the D gene is possibly TRBD1 (5 bases). This CDR3 region has 15 residues. CDR1 is DFQATT, CDR2 SNEGSKA, per germline (reference sequence). Trimming stripped 1 base from V and 2 bases from J, with 14 bases between. The CDR3 here is CSARVRSGGNTEAFF. CDR3 bases: TGCAGTGCTAGAGTCAGATCCGGGGGAAACACTGAAGCTTTCTTT.

V gene TRBV19 combines with J gene TRBJ2-2; D is unresolved. Germline CDR1 LNHDA, CDR2 SQIVND (reference sequence). Trimming pared 0 bases from V and 9 bases from J, leaving 14 bases between. The CDR3 length is 15 residues. Here the CDR3 reads CASSIDHGRLRELFF. DNA for the CDR3: TGTGCCAGTAGTATAGATCACGGACGGCTCAGGGAGCTGTTTTTT.

The J gene is TRBJ2-7, the V gene TRBV15; TRBD1 matches at 7 bases. There are 17 residues in the CDR3. J gave up 0 bases and V 0 bases, and 8 bases lay outside the gene matches. Germline assignment: CDR1 LNHNV and CDR2 YYDKDF (reference sequence). In DNA, the CDR3 is TGTGCCACCAGCAGAGACAAGGGACAGCCCGACTCCTACGAGCAGTACTTC. Protein product: CATSRDKGQPDSYEQYF.

This clonotype was seen a handful of times. This chain joins TRBV6-2 or TRBV6-3 and TRBJ2-3, with TRBD1 matching 8 bases. CDR1 and CDR2 (germline): MNHEY, SVGEGT. CDR3 length: 14 amino acids. V lost 8 bases, J lost 2 bases, and 6 bases stayed unmatched. Here the CDR3 DNA reads TGTGCCAGCTTCAGGGGGCTGAACACAGATACGCAGTATTTT. Protein product: CASFRGLNTDTQYF.

This clonotype turned up a few times. The genes are TRBV29-1 and TRBJ2-1, with a tentative D call TRBD2 (7 bases). The CDR3 totals 15 residues. Germline CDR1 reads SQVTM; CDR2 reads ANQGSEA. The germline V and J ends were trimmed by 4 bases and 5 bases, with 18 bases remaining between them. The CDR3 DNA reads TGCAGCGTTGTGGGTCTCGGGGGGCGGAACAATGAGCAGTTCTTC. Protein sequence: CSVVGLGGRNNEQFF.

The chain uses TRBV6-1 and TRBJ1-2; D is unclear. V was cut by 6 bases and J by 0 bases, with 17 bases left in between. Per the germline V gene, CDR1 is MNHNS and CDR2 is SASEGT. The CDR3 runs 16 residues. CDR3: CASSKTSLLTNYGYTF. DNA for the CDR3: TGTGCCAGCAGCAAGACGTCACTACTAACTAACTATGGCTACACCTTC.

The CDR3 sequence is CASSLAGRGAQETQYF. CDR3 sequence (DNA): TGCGCCAGCAGCTTGGCCGGACGTGGCGCCCAAGAGACCCAGTACTTC. V gene TRBV5-1 combines with J gene TRBJ2-5; D call uncertain. The germline V gene has CDR1 SGHRS and CDR2 YFSETQ. V gave up 0 bases and J gave up 1 base, with 13 bases separating them. This CDR3 spans 16 amino acids.

The sample holds many counts of this clonotype. The chain uses TRBV5-1 and TRBJ2-7; 9 nucleotides agree with TRBD2. J was trimmed by 2 bases and V by 3 bases; bases with no gene match: 6. Germline lookup yields CDR1 SGHRS and CDR2 YFSETQ. This CDR3 spans 15 amino acids. The CDR3 reads CASSSLSGGTYEQYF. DNA for the CDR3: TGCGCCAGCAGCTCTCTTAGCGGGGGAACCTACGAGCAGTACTTC. Looking up the rest from reference TRBV5-1 and TRBJ2-7 gives the full variable domain: KAGVTQTPRYLIKTRGQQVTLSCSPISGHRSVSWYQQTPGQGLQFLFEYFSETQRNKGNFPGRFSGRQFSNSRSEMNVSTLELGDSALYLCASSSLSGGTYEQYFGPGTRLTVT.

This clonotype was recorded at least ten times. The rearrangement links TRBV7-2 to TRBJ2-3; 9 nucleotides agree with TRBD2. Germline CDR1 and CDR2: SGHTA and FQGNSA. J lost 2 bases, V lost 2 bases, and 11 bases had no gene match. The CDR3 consists of 18 residues. The CDR3 region has the DNA TGTGCCAGCAGCTTAAAATCACGGCGGGGGGGCAACACAGATACGCAGTATTTT. Its protein product is CASSLKSRRGGNTDTQYF.

This clonotype was observed a few times. The gene calls are TRBV27 and TRBJ2-5; D is unresolved. This CDR3 has 14 residues. Germline CDR1 reads MNHEY; CDR2 reads SMNVEV (reference sequence). The V and J ends lost 6 bases and 6 bases respectively, with 17 bases between them. CDR3 residues: CASSKDGPMKTQYF. As DNA, the CDR3 is TGTGCCAGCAGCAAGGACGGACCAATGAAGACCCAGTACTTC.

V and J are TRBV6-1 and TRBJ2-4, with 11 bases fitting TRBD1. Germline CDR1 reads MNHNS; CDR2 reads SASEGT. There are 16 residues in the CDR3. After removal of 4 bases from V and 3 bases from J, the junction contained 5 bases not matched to a gene. As DNA, the CDR3 is TGTGCCAGCAGTGCGCGGGACAGGGGGAGCAAAAACATTCAGTACTTC. This encodes CASSARDRGSKNIQYF.

The table lists this clonotype with many counts. The V call is TRBV15, the J call TRBJ2-7; D unclear. This CDR3 has 12 amino acids. The V end lost 7 bases, the J end lost 6 bases, and 13 bases lay between the germline ends. CDR1 is LNHNV, CDR2 YYDKDF, per germline (reference sequence). The CDR3, as DNA: TGTGCCACCAACGCGCAATCGGGCGAGCAGTACTTC. The encoded protein is CATNAQSGEQYF.

This clonotype occurred a few times. This sequence joins TRBV29-1 and TRBJ2-5, with 11 bases matching TRBD1. The CDR3 runs 14 residues. V shed 4 bases and J 4 bases; nucleotides not matched to a gene: 5. The V gene's germline CDR1 is SQVTM and CDR2 ANQGSEA. The CDR3 DNA reads as TGCAGCGTTGGAGGGGACAGGGGGACAGAGACCCAGTACTTC. Translation: CSVGGDRGTETQYF. Together with reference TRBV29-1 and TRBJ2-5, the CDR3 gives the full variable domain: SAVISQKPSRDICQRGTSLTIQCQVDSQVTMMFWYRQQPGQSLTLIATANQGSEATYESGFVIDKFPISRPNLTFSTLTVSNMSPEDSSIYLCSVGGDRGTETQYFGPGTRLLVL.

This clonotype was seen ten or more times. This sequence joins TRBV6-2 or TRBV6-3 and TRBJ1-5, with a possible D match to TRBD1 (5 bases). Germline assignment: CDR1 MNHEY and CDR2 SVGEGT. The CDR3 covers 13 residues. The V and J ends lost 8 bases and 7 bases respectively, with 15 bases between them. CDR3: CASAPLGVQPQHF. The DNA for the CDR3 is TGTGCCAGCGCCCCGCTGGGGGTCCAGCCCCAGCATTTT.

This clonotype was seen only a few times. The V and J genes are TRBV19 and TRBJ2-7; D possibly uses TRBD1 or TRBD2 (5 bases each). CDR3 length: 16 amino acids. Per germline, CDR1 LNHDA and CDR2 SQIVND (reference sequence). Trimming pared 4 bases from V and 5 bases from J, leaving 21 bases between. The CDR3 sequence is CASSRGRIRVMDEQYF. The DNA for the CDR3 is TGTGCCAGTAGTAGGGGACGGATCCGGGTAATGGACGAGCAGTACTTC.

This clonotype was detected a few times. This chain links TRBV11-3 with TRBJ2-1; 9 nucleotides agree with TRBD2. The trim removed 5 bases at V and 12 bases at J, leaving 17 bases unmatched. Germline V gives CDR1 SGHNT, CDR2 YENEEA. The CDR3 has 16 amino acids. The CDR3 coding sequence is TGTGCCAGCAGCCTACATGGGTCTAGCGGGAAGGGGAGGCAGTTCTTC. This translates into CASSLHGSSGKGRQFF. The full variable domain, completed using reference TRBV11-3 and TRBJ2-1, is EAGVVQSPRYKIIEKKQPVAFWCNPISGHNTLYWYLQNLGQGPELLIRYENEEAVDDSQLPKDRFSAERLKGVDSTLKIQPAELGDSAVYLCASSLHGSSGKGRQFFGPGTRLTVL.

The chain uses TRBV6-2 or TRBV6-3 and TRBJ2-1, with D uncertain. The CDR3 runs 13 residues. Trimming removed 3 bases at V and 1 base at J, with 4 bases between. Germline loops: CDR1 MNHEY, CDR2 SVGEGT. The CDR3 protein is CASSYRSYNEQFF. The CDR3 DNA sequence: TGTGCCAGCAGTTATAGGTCCTACAATGAGCAGTTCTTC.

V and J are TRBV28 and TRBJ2-2, with a possible D match to TRBD2 (5 bases). The CDR3 contains 15 residues. Trimming left V 3 bases short and J 7 bases short, with 15 bases between. Germline-derived CDR1 and CDR2 are MDHEN and SYDVKM. The chain's CDR3 is CASSFSSPYFGELFF. As DNA, the CDR3 is TGTGCCAGCAGTTTTTCTAGCCCGTACTTCGGGGAGCTGTTTTTT.

This chain joins TRBV20-1 and TRBJ1-2; 9 bases line up with TRBD1. Germline V gene sequence: CDR1 DFQATT, CDR2 SNEGSKA (reference sequence). Trimming at V came to 0 bases and at J to 0 bases, leaving 8 bases not matched to a gene. The CDR3 totals 17 residues. The CDR3 reads CSARDRDRARANYGYTF. The CDR3 DNA reads TGCAGTGCTAGAGATCGGGACAGGGCCAGGGCTAACTATGGCTACACCTTC.

The J gene is TRBJ2-1, the V gene TRBV7-9; D not resolved. Trimming pared 4 bases from V and 0 bases from J, leaving 13 bases between. This CDR3 comprises 16 residues. Per germline, CDR1 SEHNR and CDR2 FQNEAQ (reference sequence). Here the CDR3 reads CASSSLSSPSYNEQFF. The CDR3 DNA reads TGTGCCAGCAGCTCCCTCAGCAGCCCCTCCTACAATGAGCAGTTCTTC.

This clonotype is termed medium-sized (0.01 to 0.1%). This chain joins TRBV7-2 and TRBJ2-7, with D perhaps TRBD2 (6 bases). V was clipped by 10 bases and J by 3 bases, with 16 bases between them. CDR3 length equals 13 residues. Germline CDR1 is SGHTA and CDR2 is FQGNSA. The CDR3 DNA is TGTGCCACAAGGGGCGGGGCCCGCTACGAGCAGTACTTC. Amino acid sequence: CATRGGARYEQYF.

The chain recombines TRBV6-2 or TRBV6-3 with TRBJ2-5; TRBD2 matches 9 bases. Germline V gene lookup returns CDR1 MNHEY and CDR2 SVGEGT. The V segment lost 2 bases and the J segment 2 bases; nucleotides outside the gene matches: 6. The CDR3 spans 16 residues. DNA for the CDR3: TGTGCCAGCAGTTACCCGGCTGCGGGGGGGCAAGAGACCCAGTACTTC. Residues: CASSYPAAGGQETQYF.

This clonotype was observed at least ten times. As DNA, the CDR3 is TGCAGCGTTCTTCCAGGAGACTCCTACGAGCAGTACTTC. As protein: CSVLPGDSYEQYF. The chain joins TRBV29-1 to TRBJ2-7; D is unclear. Germline V gene sequence: CDR1 SQVTM, CDR2 ANQGSEA. V lost 5 bases to trimming and J lost 0 bases, with 11 bases between them. The CDR3 runs to 13 residues.

This clonotype was found a few times. V usage is TRBV10-2 and J usage is TRBJ2-3; D remains unclear. The CDR3 totals 16 residues. Germline values: CDR1 WSHSY, CDR2 SAAADI. The V gene lost 9 bases and the J gene lost 0 bases, with 19 bases spanning the gap. The CDR3 region is CASTMAQKPSTDTQYF. The CDR3 region has the DNA TGCGCCAGTACAATGGCCCAGAAACCTAGCACAGATACGCAGTATTTT.